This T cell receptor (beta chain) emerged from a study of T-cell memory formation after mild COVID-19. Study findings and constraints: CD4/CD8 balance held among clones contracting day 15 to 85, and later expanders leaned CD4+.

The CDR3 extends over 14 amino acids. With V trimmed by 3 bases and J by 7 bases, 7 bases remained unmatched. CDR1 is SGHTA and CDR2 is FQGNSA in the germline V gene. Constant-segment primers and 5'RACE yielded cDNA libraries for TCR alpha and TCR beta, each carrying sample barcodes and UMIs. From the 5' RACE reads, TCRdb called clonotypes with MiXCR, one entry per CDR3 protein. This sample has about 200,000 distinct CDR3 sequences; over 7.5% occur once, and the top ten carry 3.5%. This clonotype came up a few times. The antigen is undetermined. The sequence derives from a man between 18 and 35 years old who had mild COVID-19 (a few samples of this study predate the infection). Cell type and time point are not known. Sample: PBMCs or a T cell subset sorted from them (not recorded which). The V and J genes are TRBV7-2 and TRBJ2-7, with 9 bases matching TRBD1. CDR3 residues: CASSFPGQGWEQYF. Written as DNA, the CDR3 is TGTGCCAGCAGCTTTCCGGGACAGGGATGGGAGCAGTACTTC.